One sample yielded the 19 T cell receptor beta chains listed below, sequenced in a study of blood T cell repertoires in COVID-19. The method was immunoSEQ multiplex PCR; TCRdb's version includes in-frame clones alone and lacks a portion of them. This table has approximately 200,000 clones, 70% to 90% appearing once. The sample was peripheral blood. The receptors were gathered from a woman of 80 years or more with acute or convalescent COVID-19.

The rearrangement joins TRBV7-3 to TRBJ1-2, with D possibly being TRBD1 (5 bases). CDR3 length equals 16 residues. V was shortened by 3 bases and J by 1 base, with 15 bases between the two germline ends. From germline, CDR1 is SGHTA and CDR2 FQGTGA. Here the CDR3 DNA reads TGTGCCAGCAGCTTCAACCCGACAGTTGGTAACTATGGCTACACCTTC. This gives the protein CASSFNPTVGNYGYTF.

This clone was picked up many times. In DNA form, the CDR3 reads TGTGCCAGCAGCTCTAGCGGGACCTCGAACACCGGGGAGCTGTTTTTT. Its protein product is CASSSSGTSNTGELFF. This chain links TRBV7-2 with TRBJ2-2; 9 bases fit TRBD2. The CDR3 consists of 16 residues. Germline trimming cut 4 bases from V and 0 bases from J; bases unmatched to any gene: 3. Germline assignment: CDR1 SGHTA and CDR2 FQGNSA.

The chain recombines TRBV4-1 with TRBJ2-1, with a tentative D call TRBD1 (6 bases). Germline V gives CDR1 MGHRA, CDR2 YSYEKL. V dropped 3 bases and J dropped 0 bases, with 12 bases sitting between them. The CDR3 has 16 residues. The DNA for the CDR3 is TGCGCCAGCAGCCAGACAGGTAGGAGCTCCTACAATGAGCAGTTCTTC. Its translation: CASSQTGRSSYNEQFF.

DNA of the CDR3: TGCGCCAGCAGCCAAGATCGGGACAGCCATAATGAAAAACTGTTTTTT. This translates into CASSQDRDSHNEKLFF. This chain joins TRBV4-1 and TRBJ1-4, with 7 bases fitting TRBD1. This CDR3 region has 16 residues. V lost 0 bases and J lost 4; bases outside the gene matches: 5. Germline V gene sequence: CDR1 MGHRA, CDR2 YSYEKL.

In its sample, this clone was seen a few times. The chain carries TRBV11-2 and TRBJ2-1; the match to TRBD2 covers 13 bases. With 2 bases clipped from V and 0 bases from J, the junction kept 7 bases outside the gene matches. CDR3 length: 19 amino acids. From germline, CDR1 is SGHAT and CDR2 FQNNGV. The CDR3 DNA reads TGTGCCAGCAGCTTAAGACTAGCGGGGGGTTTGAGCTCCTACAATGAGCAGTTCTTC. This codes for CASSLRLAGGLSSYNEQFF. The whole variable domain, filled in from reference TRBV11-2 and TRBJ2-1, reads EAGVAQSPRYKIIEKRQSVAFWCNPISGHATLYWYQQILGQGPKLLIQFQNNGVVDDSQLPKDRFSAERLKGVDSTLKIQPAKLEDSAVYLCASSLRLAGGLSSYNEQFFGPGTRLTVL.

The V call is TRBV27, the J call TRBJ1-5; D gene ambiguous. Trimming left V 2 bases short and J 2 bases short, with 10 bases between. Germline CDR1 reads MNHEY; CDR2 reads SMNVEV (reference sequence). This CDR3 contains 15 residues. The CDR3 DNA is TGTGCCAGCAGTTTAAACCGGGAGGGCAATCAGCCCCAGCATTTT. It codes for CASSLNREGNQPQHF.

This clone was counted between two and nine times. The CDR3 DNA reads as TGTGCCATCAGCAGCGAAGGAGCGTCCTACAATGAGCAGTTCTTC. This codes for CAISSEGASYNEQFF. The V gene is TRBV10-3, the J gene TRBJ2-1; no reliable D call. There are 15 residues in the CDR3. The V end was cut by 6 bases, the J end by 1 base, with 13 bases between. The germline CDR1 and CDR2 sequences are ENHRY and SYGVKD.

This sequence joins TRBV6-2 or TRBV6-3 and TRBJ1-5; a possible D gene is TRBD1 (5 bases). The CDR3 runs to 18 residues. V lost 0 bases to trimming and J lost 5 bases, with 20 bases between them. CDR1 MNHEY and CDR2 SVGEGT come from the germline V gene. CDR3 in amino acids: CASSYSSQGGLLDQPQHF. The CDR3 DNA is TGTGCCAGCAGTTACTCGAGCCAGGGAGGGCTATTGGATCAGCCCCAGCATTTT.

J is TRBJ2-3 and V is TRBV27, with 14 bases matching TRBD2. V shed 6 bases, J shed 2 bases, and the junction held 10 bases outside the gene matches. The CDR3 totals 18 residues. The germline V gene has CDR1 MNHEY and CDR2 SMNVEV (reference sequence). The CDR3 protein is CASRLRRLAGGITDTQYF. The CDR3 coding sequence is TGTGCCAGCAGGCTAAGGCGACTAGCGGGAGGGATCACAGATACGCAGTATTTT.

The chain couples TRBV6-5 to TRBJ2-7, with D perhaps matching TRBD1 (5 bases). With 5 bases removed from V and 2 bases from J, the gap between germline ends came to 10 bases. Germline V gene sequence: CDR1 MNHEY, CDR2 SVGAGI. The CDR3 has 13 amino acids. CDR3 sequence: CASSLDRTYEQYF. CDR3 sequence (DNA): TGTGCCAGCAGTCTCGACAGAACCTACGAGCAGTACTTC.

As DNA, the CDR3 is TGTGCCAGCAGCTTAAGGGAGAGCACAGATACGCAGTATTTT. Translating gives CASSLRESTDTQYF. J is TRBJ2-3 and V is TRBV5-8; weak D call: TRBD2 (5 bases). V lost 2 bases to trimming and J lost 0 bases, with 7 bases between them. The CDR3 contains 14 residues. Germline V gives CDR1 SGHTS, CDR2 YDEGEE.

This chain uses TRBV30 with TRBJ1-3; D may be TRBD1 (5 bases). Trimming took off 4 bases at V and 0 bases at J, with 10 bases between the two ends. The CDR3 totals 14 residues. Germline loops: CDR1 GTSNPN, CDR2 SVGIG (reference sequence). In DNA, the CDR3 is TGTGCCTGGAATAGGGGATACTCTGGAAACACCATATATTTT. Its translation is CAWNRGYSGNTIYF.

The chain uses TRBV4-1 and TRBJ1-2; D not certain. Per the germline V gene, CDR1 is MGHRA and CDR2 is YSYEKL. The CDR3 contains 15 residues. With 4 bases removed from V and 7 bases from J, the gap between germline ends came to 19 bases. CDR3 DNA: TGCGCCAGCAGCCTAGCCCAAGGTCGGCCTCCTGGCTACACCTTC. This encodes CASSLAQGRPPGYTF.

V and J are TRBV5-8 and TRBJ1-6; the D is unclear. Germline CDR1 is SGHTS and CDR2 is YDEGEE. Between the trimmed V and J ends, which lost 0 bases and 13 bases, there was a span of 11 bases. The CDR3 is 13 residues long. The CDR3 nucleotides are TGTGCCAGCAGCTTGGGAACAGTCCCTCCCCTCCACTTT. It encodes CASSLGTVPPLHF.

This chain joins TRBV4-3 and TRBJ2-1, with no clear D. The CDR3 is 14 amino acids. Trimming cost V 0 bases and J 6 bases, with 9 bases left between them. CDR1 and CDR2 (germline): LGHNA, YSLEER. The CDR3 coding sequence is TGCGCCAGCAGCCAAGAAAGAGCCGGCAATGAGCAGTTCTTC. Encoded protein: CASSQERAGNEQFF.

CDR3 in amino acids: CASTGTNTGELFF. DNA of the CDR3: TGTGCCAGCACAGGGACGAACACCGGGGAGCTGTTTTTT. The chain links TRBV2 to TRBJ2-2; a weak D match, TRBD1 (5 bases). Germline CDR1 is SNHLY and CDR2 is FYNNEI. V was pared by 7 bases and J by 0 bases, with 6 bases between. This CDR3 spans 13 amino acids.

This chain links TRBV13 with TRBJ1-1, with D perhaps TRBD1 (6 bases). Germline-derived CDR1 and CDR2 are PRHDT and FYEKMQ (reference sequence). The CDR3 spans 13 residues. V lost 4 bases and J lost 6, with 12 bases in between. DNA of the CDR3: TGTGCCAGCAGCTATCTCAGGACAGCTGAAGCTTTCTTT. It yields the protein CASSYLRTAEAFF.

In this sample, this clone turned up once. CDR3: CASSLARTGATNEKLFF. Written as DNA, the CDR3 is TGTGCCAGCAGCTTGGCCCGAACAGGGGCAACTAATGAAAAACTGTTTTTT. The rearrangement links TRBV5-6 to TRBJ1-4, with 7 bases aligning to TRBD1. With 0 bases clipped from V and 0 bases from J, the junction kept 5 bases outside the gene matches. This CDR3 has 17 residues. The V gene's germline CDR1 is SGHDT and CDR2 YYEEEE.

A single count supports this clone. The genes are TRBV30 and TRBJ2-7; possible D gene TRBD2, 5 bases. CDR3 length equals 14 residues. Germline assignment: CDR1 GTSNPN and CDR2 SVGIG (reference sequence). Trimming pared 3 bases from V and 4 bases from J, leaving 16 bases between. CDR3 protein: CAWSRAASQYEQYF. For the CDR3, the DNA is TGTGCCTGGAGCCGCGCGGCTAGCCAGTACGAGCAGTACTTC.